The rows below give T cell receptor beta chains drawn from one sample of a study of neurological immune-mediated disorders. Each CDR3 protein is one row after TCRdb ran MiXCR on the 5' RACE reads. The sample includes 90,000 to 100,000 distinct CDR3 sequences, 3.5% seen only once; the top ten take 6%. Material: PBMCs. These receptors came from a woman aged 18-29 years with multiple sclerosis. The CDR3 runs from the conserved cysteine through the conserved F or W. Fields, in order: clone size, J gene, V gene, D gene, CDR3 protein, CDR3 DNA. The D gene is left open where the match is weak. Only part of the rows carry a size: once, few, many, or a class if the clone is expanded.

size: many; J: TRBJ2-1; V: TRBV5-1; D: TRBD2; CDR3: CASSPWEIAGGSYNEQFF; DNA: TGCGCCAGCAGCCCGTGGGAGATTGCGGGGGGGTCCTACAATGAGCAGTTCTTC
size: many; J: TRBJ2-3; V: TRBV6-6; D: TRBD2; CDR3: CASSMTSGATQYF; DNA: TGTGCCAGCAGCATGACTAGCGGGGCTACGCAGTATTTT
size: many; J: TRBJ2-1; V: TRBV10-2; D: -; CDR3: CASSERSGQTVDEQFF; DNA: TGCGCCAGCAGTGAGAGGTCCGGACAGACGGTCGATGAGCAGTTCTTC
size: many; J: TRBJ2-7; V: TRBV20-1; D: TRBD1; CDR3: CSARDGTDRGEQYF; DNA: TGCAGTGCTAGAGACGGGACGGACAGGGGCGAGCAGTACTTC
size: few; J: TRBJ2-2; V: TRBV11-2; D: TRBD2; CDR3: CASSFPPGTINTGELFF; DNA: TGTGCCAGCAGCTTCCCCCCCGGGACTATAAACACCGGGGAGCTGTTTTTT
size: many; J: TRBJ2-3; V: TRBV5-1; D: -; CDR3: CASSFQGSPDTQYF; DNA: TGCGCCAGCAGCTTCCAGGGGTCCCCAGATACGCAGTATTTT
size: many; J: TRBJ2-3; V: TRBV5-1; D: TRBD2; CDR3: CASSDELAGPDTQYF; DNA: TGCGCCAGCAGCGACGAACTAGCGGGACCAGATACGCAGTATTTT
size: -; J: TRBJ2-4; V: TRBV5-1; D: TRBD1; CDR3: CASSLGTGGQDIQYF; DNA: TGCGCCAGCAGCTTGGGGACAGGGGGCCAGGACATTCAGTACTTC
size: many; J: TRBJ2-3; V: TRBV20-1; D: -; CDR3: CSARVAGRFDTQYF; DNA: TGCAGTGCTAGAGTGGCGGGACGTTTTGATACGCAGTATTTT
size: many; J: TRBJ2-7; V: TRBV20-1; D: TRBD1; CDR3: CSAGAGTGSTYEQYF; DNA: TGCAGTGCTGGAGCCGGGACAGGGAGTACCTACGAGCAGTACTTC
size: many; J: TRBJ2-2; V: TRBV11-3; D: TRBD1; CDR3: CASSPGGTGATGELFF; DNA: TGTGCCAGCAGCCCAGGGGGGACAGGGGCGACCGGGGAGCTGTTTTTT
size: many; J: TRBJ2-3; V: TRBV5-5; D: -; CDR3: CASSLVWASTDTQYF; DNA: TGTGCCAGCAGCTTGGTGTGGGCTAGTACAGATACGCAGTATTTT
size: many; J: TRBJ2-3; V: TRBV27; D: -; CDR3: CASSGGDTQYF; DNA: TGTGCCAGCTCTGGGGGGGATACGCAGTATTTT
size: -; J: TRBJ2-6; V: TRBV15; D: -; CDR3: CATSRGQFGSGANVLTF; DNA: TGTGCCACCAGCAGAGGACAGTTCGGTTCTGGGGCCAACGTCCTGACTTTC
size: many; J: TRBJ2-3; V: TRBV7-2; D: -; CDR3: CASSLGAPNTQYF; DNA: TGTGCCAGCAGCTTAGGGGCTCCCAATACGCAGTATTTT
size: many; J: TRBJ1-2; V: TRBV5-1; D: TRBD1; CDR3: CASSLWDRNYGYTF; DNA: TGCGCCAGCAGCTTGTGGGACAGAAACTATGGCTACACCTTC
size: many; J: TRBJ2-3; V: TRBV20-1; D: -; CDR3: CSARERRASGTDTQYF; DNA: TGCAGTGCTAGAGAACGGCGGGCTAGCGGCACAGATACGCAGTATTTT
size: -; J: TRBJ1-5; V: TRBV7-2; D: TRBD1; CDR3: CASSRQGSNQHQHF; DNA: TGTGCCAGCAGCCGACAGGGGTCGAATCAGCACCAGCATTTT
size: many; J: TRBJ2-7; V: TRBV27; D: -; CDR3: CASRLGPYEQYF; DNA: TGTGCCAGCAGGCTGGGACCCTACGAGCAGTACTTC
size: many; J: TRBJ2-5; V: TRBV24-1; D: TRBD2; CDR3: CATSDPAAGGETQYF; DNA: TGTGCCACCAGTGATCCTGCGGCGGGGGGGGAGACCCAGTACTTC
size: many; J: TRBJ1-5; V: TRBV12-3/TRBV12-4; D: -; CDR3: CASSLDLSNQPQHF; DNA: TGTGCCAGCAGTTTAGACTTAAGCAATCAGCCCCAGCATTTT
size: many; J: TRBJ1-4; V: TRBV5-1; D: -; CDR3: CASSFAGPNEKLFF; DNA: TGCGCCAGCAGCTTCGCGGGACCTAATGAAAAACTGTTTTTT